The rows below give T cell receptor beta chains drawn from one sample of a study of T cell responses to AZD1222 COVID-19 vaccine. Clones were read by immunoSEQ multiplex PCR, and TCRdb kept only the in-frame ones, dropping some. The repertoire holds 100,000 to 150,000 clones, approximately 88% seen once, with around 5.6% in the top ten. The material was peripheral blood, obtained on day 0 of AZD1222 vaccination. The receptor set was obtained from an adult in good health. CDR3s include the opening cysteine and the closing phenylalanine or tryptophan. D genes are given only for firm matches. Some rows mark clone size as missing; the rest say once, few, many or name a class of expanded clone.

TRBJ1-1 | TRBV28 | once | - | TGTGCCAGCAGGAGAAACACTGAAGCTTTCTTT | CASRRNTEAFF
TRBJ1-4 | TRBV3-1/TRBV3-2 | - | - | TGTGCCAGCAGCCAACTACAGCTAAATGAAAAACTGTTTTTT | CASSQLQLNEKLFF
TRBJ1-1 | TRBV6-5 | - | - | TGTGCCAGTCACAGAAACACTGAAGCTTTCTTT | CASHRNTEAFF
TRBJ2-7 | TRBV7-6 | - | - | TGTGCCAGCAGCCGACGAAGGGGCTCCTACGAGCAGTACTTC | CASSRRRGSYEQYF
TRBJ1-5 | TRBV7-2 | - | - | TGTGCCAGCAGCTTTGGACAGAGTAGCAATCAGCCCCAGCATTTT | CASSFGQSSNQPQHF
TRBJ2-7 | TRBV9 | - | TRBD2 | TGTGCCAGCAGCGTAGGAGGTAGCGGGAGGTACGAGCAGTACTTC | CASSVGGSGRYEQYF
TRBJ1-2 | TRBV4-3 | - | - | TGCGCCAGCAGCCCGATTCCGACCGAATTCTATGGCTACACCTTC | CASSPIPTEFYGYTF
TRBJ2-3 | TRBV7-2 | - | - | TGTGCCAGCAGCCCCCAACTGGGCTATTGGAGCCACACAGATACGCAGTATTTT | CASSPQLGYWSHTDTQYF
TRBJ2-7 | TRBV30 | - | TRBD1 | TGTGCCTGGGGCCGGGACAGGGCCTACGAGCAGTACTTC | CAWGRDRAYEQYF
TRBJ1-1 | TRBV3-1/TRBV3-2 | - | - | TGTGCCAGCAGAGCGACAGGGAACACTGAAGCTTTCTTT | CASRATGNTEAFF
TRBJ2-7 | TRBV28 | - | - | TGTGCCAGCAGTTCCTCGTACTTAGTGGAGCAGTACTTC | CASSSSYLVEQYF
TRBJ2-3 | TRBV5-1 | - | - | TGCGCCAGCAGCATAGGACAAGACACAGATACGCAGTATTTT | CASSIGQDTDTQYF
TRBJ1-5 | TRBV28 | - | - | TGTGCCAGCAGTTTTGCTGGGCCGGGCAATCAGCCCCAGCATTTT | CASSFAGPGNQPQHF
TRBJ2-7 | TRBV21-1 | - | - | TGTGCCAGCCCCCATTTCTACAGGGACAACGGCGAGCAGTACTTC | CASPHFYRDNGEQYF
TRBJ2-7 | TRBV18 | once | - | TGTGCCAGCTCACCAGAAGGGTGGGGCGAGCAGTACTTC | CASSPEGWGEQYF
TRBJ2-5 | TRBV18 | - | TRBD1 | TGTGCCAGCTCGACAATGACAGGGATAGAGACCCAGTACTTC | CASSTMTGIETQYF
TRBJ1-2 | TRBV9 | - | - | TGTGCCAGCAGCGTAGCCCTTTACAGCTACTATGGCTACACCTTC | CASSVALYSYYGYTF
TRBJ1-2 | TRBV29-1 | - | - | TGCAGCGTTCCCGGTTCAGGGGAAGGCTATGGCTACACCTTC | CSVPGSGEGYGYTF
TRBJ1-1 | TRBV3-1/TRBV3-2 | few | TRBD1 | TGTGCCAGCAGCCAAGAAGGCAGGGGGGCTGAAGCTTTCTTT | CASSQEGRGAEAFF
TRBJ1-1 | TRBV18 | - | TRBD1 | TGTGCCAGCTCACCAGAGACAGGGGTTACTGAAGCTTTCTTT | CASSPETGVTEAFF
TRBJ1-5 | TRBV4-1 | - | - | TGCGCCAGCAGCCAAGGATTCGGCAGGGGAGGCAATCAGCCCCAGCATTTT | CASSQGFGRGGNQPQHF
TRBJ2-7 | TRBV5-4 | - | - | TGTGCCAGCAGCTCCCCCGGGTACGAGCAGTACTTC | CASSSPGYEQYF
TRBJ1-1 | TRBV19 | - | - | TGTGCCAGTAGTCTGAGGGGGGGCGGCACTGAAGCTTTCTTT | CASSLRGGGTEAFF
TRBJ1-2 | TRBV3-1/TRBV3-2 | - | - | TGTGCCAGCAGCCAAGAAAAAGGAGGGGGGAACTATGGCTACACCTTC | CASSQEKGGGNYGYTF
TRBJ2-7 | TRBV27 | - | - | TGTGCCAGCTACCATTGGGGCGGCCACGAGCAGTACTTC | CASYHWGGHEQYF
TRBJ1-4 | TRBV7-9 | - | - | TGTGCCAGCAGCTTAGGAGGGGGTAATGAAAAACTGTTTTTT | CASSLGGGNEKLFF
TRBJ1-1 | TRBV7-2 | - | - | TGTGCCAGCAGCCTGTCTGGAGGGGGTTGGTACACTGAAGCTTTCTTT | CASSLSGGGWYTEAFF
TRBJ2-7 | TRBV12-3/TRBV12-4 | - | - | TGTGCCAGCAGTTCTGGGGGCGCCTACGAGCAGTACTTC | CASSSGGAYEQYF
TRBJ1-6 | TRBV18 | - | - | TGTGCCAGCTCACCCGGGACAAGATCACCCCTCCACTTT | CASSPGTRSPLHF
TRBJ1-5 | TRBV19 | - | - | TGTGCCAGTAGTAGGCCTTCCAATCAGCCCCAGCATTTT | CASSRPSNQPQHF
TRBJ1-5 | TRBV19 | - | TRBD1 | TGTGCCAGTAGTCAGGGGGTAGGCAATCAGCCCCAGCATTTT | CASSQGVGNQPQHF
TRBJ2-7 | TRBV5-4 | - | - | TGTGCCAGCAGCTTGGGAGAGTACGAGCAGTACTTC | CASSLGEYEQYF
TRBJ1-2 | TRBV5-1 | - | TRBD1 | TGCGCCAGCAGCTTGTCAGGGGGCGACTATGGCTACACCTTC | CASSLSGGDYGYTF
TRBJ2-5 | TRBV19 | - | - | TGTGCCAGTAGTATAGATGGGCAGGGGCGGACCCAGTACTTC | CASSIDGQGRTQYF
TRBJ2-1 | TRBV6-5 | - | - | TGTGCCAGCAGCGCTACGACAGGCTACAATGAGCAGTTCTTC | CASSATTGYNEQFF
TRBJ2-5 | TRBV27 | - | - | TGTGCCAGCAGCTCTCGGGGCCAAGAGACCCAGTACTTC | CASSSRGQETQYF
TRBJ2-5 | TRBV2 | - | TRBD2 | TGTGCCAGCAAGTTTGAGCGGGGGGGCTGGGAGACCCAGTACTTC | CASKFERGGWETQYF
TRBJ2-2 | TRBV7-7 | - | - | TGTGCTAGCAGCTTATTGGGCGGGGCCGACACCGGGGAGCTGTTTTTT | CASSLLGGADTGELFF
TRBJ2-7 | TRBV6-1 | - | TRBD1 | TGTGCCAGCAGTGAGGGACAGGGGGTCCACTACGAGCAGTACTTC | CASSEGQGVHYEQYF
TRBJ1-6 | TRBV19 | - | - | TGTGCCAGTAGTATCCCCGGGCGGAATTCACCCCTCCACTTT | CASSIPGRNSPLHF
TRBJ2-7 | TRBV28 | few | - | TGTGCCAGCAGTTTATGGACGGGGGCAGGGGGGAAGTACGAGCAGTACTTC | CASSLWTGAGGKYEQYF
TRBJ1-2 | TRBV4-3 | - | - | TGCGCCAGCAGCCAAGTGGGCAGGGGAGGCTACACCTTC | CASSQVGRGGYTF
TRBJ1-2 | TRBV13 | once | - | TGTGCCAGCAGCCGGCACCAGGGAGCCGGCGGCTACACCTTC | CASSRHQGAGGYTF
TRBJ2-5 | TRBV5-1 | - | TRBD1 | TGCGCCAGCAGCAATCCGGGACAGGGATATCAAGAGACCCAGTACTTC | CASSNPGQGYQETQYF
TRBJ2-4 | TRBV5-1 | once | TRBD2 | TGCGCCAGCAGCTTGGGTTATAGCGGGGGAGGTAACATTCAGTACTTC | CASSLGYSGGGNIQYF
TRBJ1-1 | TRBV7-3 | - | - | TGTGCCAGCAGCTCTACCAGCACCCTGAACACTGAAGCTTTCTTT | CASSSTSTLNTEAFF
TRBJ2-7 | TRBV18 | - | TRBD1 | TGTGCCAGTTCCCAGGGGGCGCGGAACGAGCAGTACTTC | CASSQGARNEQYF
TRBJ2-3 | TRBV5-1 | - | - | TGCGCCAGCAGCTTGGCTATTAGTCTCGCAGATACGCAGTATTTT | CASSLAISLADTQYF
TRBJ1-4 | TRBV5-1 | - | - | TGCGCCAGCAGCTTGGCACAGAGTAATGAAAAACTGTTTTTT | CASSLAQSNEKLFF
TRBJ1-5 | TRBV2 | - | TRBD1 | TGTGCCAGCAGTGATTTTCGGGACAGGGGGCATCAGCCCCAGCATTTT | CASSDFRDRGHQPQHF
TRBJ2-3 | TRBV5-4 | - | TRBD2 | TGTGCCAGCAGCCCTAAGGGAGGGCCGGGGACGCAGTATTTT | CASSPKGGPGTQYF